This is a list of T cell receptor beta chains from one sample in a study of metastatic and nonmetastatic thyroid tumors. TCRdb reanalyzed the PCR reads with MiXCR. In the table there are 84,000 or so clones, about 9.1% of which are singletons. The sequenced sample was blood. Every receptor here comes from a female donor with papillary thyroid cancer or a benign thyroid nodule (not recorded which). Some clones in this sample may be carry-over from other donors' samples. Each CDR3 is given with its conserved first and last residue. A D gene is named only where the DNA matches it firmly. Some rows have no size entry. The others give once, few or many, or a class for an expanded clone.

clone_size	j_call	v_call	d_call	cdr3_aa	cdr3_nt
.	TRBJ2-7	TRBV9	TRBD1	CASSSGTVAYEQYF	TGTGCCAGCAGCTCCGGGACAGTGGCCTACGAGCAGTACTTC
many	TRBJ2-1	TRBV7-8	TRBD1	CASSVTGGSYNEQFF	TGTGCCAGCAGCGTTACAGGGGGATCCTACAATGAGCAGTTCTTC
many	TRBJ2-5	TRBV3-1	.	CASSQDEGLEETQYF	TGTGCCAGCAGCCAAGATGAGGGGTTGGAAGAGACCCAGTACTTC
.	TRBJ1-6	TRBV7-9	.	CASEPGQNLRSPLHF	TGTGCCAGCGAGCCGGGACAAAATTTGAGGTCACCCCTCCACTTT
many	TRBJ1-4	TRBV6-7	TRBD1	CASSYTRYRDRAPPNEKLFF	TGTGCCAGCAGTTACACCCGTTACCGGGACAGGGCCCCTCCTAATGAAAAACTGTTTTTT
many	TRBJ2-3	TRBV18	TRBD1	CASSSAGQGKDTQYF	TGTGCCAGCTCATCCGCGGGACAGGGGAAAGATACGCAGTATTTT
many	TRBJ1-6	TRBV2	.	CASRRWGDGRSPLHF	TGTGCCAGCAGACGGTGGGGGGACGGTCGGTCACCCCTCCACTTT
many	TRBJ2-5	TRBV6-1	TRBD1	CASITGTGGGETQYF	TGTGCCAGCATAACCGGGACAGGGGGAGGAGAGACCCAGTACTTC
many	TRBJ2-1	TRBV20-1	TRBD2	CSARALAGALGNEQFF	TGCAGTGCTAGAGCTCTAGCGGGGGCCCTCGGGAATGAGCAGTTCTTC
few	TRBJ1-1	TRBV11-2	.	CASSLFQGLDTEAFF	TGTGCCAGCAGCTTATTCCAGGGGCTGGACACTGAAGCTTTCTTT
.	TRBJ1-1	TRBV30	.	CAWTSPRAYTEAFF	TGTGCCTGGACCTCACCCAGGGCTTACACTGAAGCTTTCTTT